This T cell receptor beta chain was obtained from a study of shared clonotypes between healthy human individuals. About the research overall: Three plates each covered CD4 naive and memory; CD8 naive two, CD8 memory one. Study-level findings and limits: A few donors showed sharing of about 5.5% of naive CD4 clonotypes. Non-shared clonotypes had lower generation probabilities than clonotypes shared by all four sorted-subset donors.

On this clone: What it binds is not known.

Here immunoSEQ multiplex PCR was the method, and the copy in TCRdb shows in-frame clones only, minus some. The data show approximately 2.5 million clones, with around 94% seen just once and over 0.12% held by the top ten. V was pared by 4 bases and J by 8 bases, with 11 bases between. Germline V gene data show CDR1 as MDHEN and CDR2 as SYDVKM. The CDR3 contains 12 residues. The TCR comes from a man in his late teens or twenties in good health. Input material: naive CD4+ T cells sorted from blood. Subset in this sample: CD45RA+ positively selected. The V gene is TRBV28, the J gene TRBJ1-2; D not resolved. The CDR3 is CASSSTAAGYTF. CDR3 DNA sequence: TGTGCCAGCAGTTCTACCGCGGCCGGCTACACCTTC.